This TCR beta chain was recovered during a study of identical twins. Study conclusions and caveats: The study found that models underestimated out-of-frame TCR alpha sharing in monozygotic twins. Because invariant MAIT and iNKT cells could be present, zero-insertion analyses could be partly confounded. Abundant cord blood beta clonotypes carried fewer insertions; memory repertoires showed none. Its conclusions, products of cross-sectional statistical analysis, did not come from following the same donors.

The CDR3 has 15 residues. After removal of 7 bases from V and 2 bases from J, the junction contained 5 bases not matched to a gene. TCRdb itself ran the 5' RACE reads through MiXCR, one entry per CDR3 protein. The sample shows hundreds of thousands of distinct CDR3 sequences, roughly 7% of them seen only once. This clonotype was detected only a few times. What it binds is unknown. These same records also appear under a second study, on yellow fever vaccine responses in identical twins.

This TCR came from a woman aged 18-29 years in good health. The chain employs TRBV12-3 or TRBV12-4 and TRBJ2-3; 11 positions agree with TRBD2. The sequenced material came from memory (CD45RO+) T cells sorted from blood. The CDR3 DNA is TGTGCCAGCACCCAACTAGCGGGGGCCACAGATACGCAGTATTTT. Translating gives CASTQLAGATDTQYF.